What follows is one TCR beta chain and its context. Antigen specificity is unknown. Trimming shortened V by 6 bases and J by 6 bases, and 15 bases separated the two germline ends. CDR1 is MNHEY and CDR2 is SVGAGI in the germline V gene. This CDR3 spans 14 amino acids. These data originate in a study of T cell responses to AZD1222 COVID-19 vaccine. Findings and limits, study-wide: Among the donors, most were white British and more were female, and clonal diversity was possibly underestimated.

Sequencing was performed with immunoSEQ multiplex PCR; in TCRdb, only in-frame clones are kept and a portion is missing. This table holds about 160,000 clones, 88% found once. This sample comprised peripheral blood, obtained 28 days after the second AZD1222 dose. The origin of this receptor is an adult who received the AZD1222 COVID-19 vaccine. The chain couples TRBV6-5 to TRBJ1-5; a possible D gene is TRBD1 (5 bases). In DNA, the CDR3 is TGTGCCAGCAGCGCCCGGACAAATCGTCAGCCCCAGCATTTT. It encodes CASSARTNRQPQHF.